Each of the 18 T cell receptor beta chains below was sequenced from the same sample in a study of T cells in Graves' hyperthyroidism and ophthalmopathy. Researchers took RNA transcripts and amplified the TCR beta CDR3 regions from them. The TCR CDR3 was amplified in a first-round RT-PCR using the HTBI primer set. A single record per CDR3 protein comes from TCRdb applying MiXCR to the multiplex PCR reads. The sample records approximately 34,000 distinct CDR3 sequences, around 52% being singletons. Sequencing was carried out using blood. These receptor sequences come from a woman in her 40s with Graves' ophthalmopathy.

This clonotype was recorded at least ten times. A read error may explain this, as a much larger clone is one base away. CDR3 bases: TGCAGTGCCAGACGGCCTAGCAGCATCTACGAGCAGTACTTC. It codes for CSARRPSSIYEQYF. V and J are TRBV20-1 and TRBJ2-7; D may be TRBD2 (5 bases). Trimming removed 6 bases at V and 3 bases at J, with 18 bases between. The CDR3 runs to 14 residues. In germline, CDR1 is DFQATT, CDR2 SNEGSKA (reference sequence).

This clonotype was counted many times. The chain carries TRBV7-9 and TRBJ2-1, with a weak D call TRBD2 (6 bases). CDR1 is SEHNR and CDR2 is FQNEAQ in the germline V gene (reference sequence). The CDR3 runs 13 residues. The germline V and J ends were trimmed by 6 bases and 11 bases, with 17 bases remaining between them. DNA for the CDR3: TGTGCCAGCAGTGACTCCGGGACTTTGAAGCAGTTCTTC. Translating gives CASSDSGTLKQFF.

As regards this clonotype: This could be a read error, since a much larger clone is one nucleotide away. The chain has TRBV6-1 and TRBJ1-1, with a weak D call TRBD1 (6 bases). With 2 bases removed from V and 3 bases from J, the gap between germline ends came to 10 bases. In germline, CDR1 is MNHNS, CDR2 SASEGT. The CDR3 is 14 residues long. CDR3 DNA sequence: TGTGCCAGCAGTGAAAGGGGGAGGGACACTGAAGCTTTCTTT. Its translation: CASSERGRDTEAFF.

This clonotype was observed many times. CDR3 region: CASSEYAGSSYEQYF. CDR3 coding DNA: TGTGCCAGCAGTGAATATGCCGGGAGCTCCTACGAGCAGTACTTC. V gene TRBV25-1 combines with J gene TRBJ2-7; D possibly corresponds to TRBD2 (6 bases). Germline CDR1 MGHDK, CDR2 SYGVNS. This CDR3 spans 15 amino acids. The germline V and J ends were trimmed by 0 bases and 0 bases, with 9 bases remaining between them.

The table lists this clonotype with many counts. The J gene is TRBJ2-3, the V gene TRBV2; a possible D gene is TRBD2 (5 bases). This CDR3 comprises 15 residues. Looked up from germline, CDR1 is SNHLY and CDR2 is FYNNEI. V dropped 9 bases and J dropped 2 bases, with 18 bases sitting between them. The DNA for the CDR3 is TGTGCCAGTACTCTTCGGGGTTTGACCACAGATACGCAGTATTTT. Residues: CASTLRGLTTDTQYF.

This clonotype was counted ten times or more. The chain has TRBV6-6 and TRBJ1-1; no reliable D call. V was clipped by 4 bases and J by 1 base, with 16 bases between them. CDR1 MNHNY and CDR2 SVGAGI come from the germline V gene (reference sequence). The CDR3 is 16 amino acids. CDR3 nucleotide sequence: TGTGCCAGCAGTTTACCCCAGGCGGGGAAGAACACTGAAGCTTTCTTT. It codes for CASSLPQAGKNTEAFF.

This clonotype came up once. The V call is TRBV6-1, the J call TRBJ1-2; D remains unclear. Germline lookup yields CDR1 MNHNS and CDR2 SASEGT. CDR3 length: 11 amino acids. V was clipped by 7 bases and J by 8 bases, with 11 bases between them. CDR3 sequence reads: CASNQPGGYTF. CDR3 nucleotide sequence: TGTGCCAGCAACCAGCCCGGAGGCTACACCTTC.

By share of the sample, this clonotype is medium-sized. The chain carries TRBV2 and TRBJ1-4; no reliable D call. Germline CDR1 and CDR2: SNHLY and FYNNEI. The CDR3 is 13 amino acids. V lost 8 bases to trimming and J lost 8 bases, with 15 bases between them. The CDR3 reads CASGAVTTEKLFF. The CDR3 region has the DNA TGTGCCAGCGGAGCCGTAACGACCGAAAAACTGTTTTTT.

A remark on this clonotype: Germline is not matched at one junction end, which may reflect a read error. The DNA of the CDR3 is TGTGCCAGCAGATCAGAGCCCTCTGGGGCCAACGTCCTGACTTTC. As protein: CASRSEPSGANVLTF. This chain joins TRBV7-1 and TRBJ2-6; the D is unclear. TRBV7-1 is known as an ORF, though its function is uncertain. This CDR3 has 15 residues.

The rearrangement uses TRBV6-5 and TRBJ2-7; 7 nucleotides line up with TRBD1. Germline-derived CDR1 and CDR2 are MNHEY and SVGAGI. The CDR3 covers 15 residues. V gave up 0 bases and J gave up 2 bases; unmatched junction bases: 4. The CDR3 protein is CASSYSLDRAYEQYF. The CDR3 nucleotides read TGTGCCAGCAGTTACTCGCTAGACAGGGCCTACGAGCAGTACTTC.

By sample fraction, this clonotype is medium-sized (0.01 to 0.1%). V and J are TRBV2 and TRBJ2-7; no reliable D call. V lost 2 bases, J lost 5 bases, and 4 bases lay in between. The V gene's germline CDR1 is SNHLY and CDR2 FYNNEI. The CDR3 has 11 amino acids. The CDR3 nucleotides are TGTGCCAGCAGTGAAAACGACGAGCAGTACTTC. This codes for CASSENDEQYF.

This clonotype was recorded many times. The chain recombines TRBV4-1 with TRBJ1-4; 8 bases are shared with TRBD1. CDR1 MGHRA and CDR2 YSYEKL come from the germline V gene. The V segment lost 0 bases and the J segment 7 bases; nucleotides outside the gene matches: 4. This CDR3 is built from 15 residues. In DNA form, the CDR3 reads TGCGCCAGCAGCCAAGATGGAACAGGGGGTGAAAAACTGTTTTTT. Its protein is CASSQDGTGGEKLFF.

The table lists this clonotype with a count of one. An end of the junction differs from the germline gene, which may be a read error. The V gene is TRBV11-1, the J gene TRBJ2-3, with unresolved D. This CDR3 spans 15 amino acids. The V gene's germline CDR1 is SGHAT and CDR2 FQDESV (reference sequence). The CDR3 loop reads CASGLARDATDTQYF. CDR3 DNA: TGTGCCAGCGGCTTAGCCCGTGACGCCACAGATACGCAGTATTTT.

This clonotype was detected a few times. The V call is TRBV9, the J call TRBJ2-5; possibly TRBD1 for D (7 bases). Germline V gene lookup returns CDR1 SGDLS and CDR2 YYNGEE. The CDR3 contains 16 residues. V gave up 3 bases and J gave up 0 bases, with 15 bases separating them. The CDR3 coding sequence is TGTGCCAGCAGCGCCCAGGGGGGAGGTCACCAAGAGACCCAGTACTTC. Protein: CASSAQGGGHQETQYF.

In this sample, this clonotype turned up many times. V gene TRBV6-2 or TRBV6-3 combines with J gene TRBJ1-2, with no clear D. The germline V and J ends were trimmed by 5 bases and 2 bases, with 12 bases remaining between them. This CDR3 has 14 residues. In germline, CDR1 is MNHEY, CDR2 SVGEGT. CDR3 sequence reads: CASSLVTVNYGYTF. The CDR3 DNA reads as TGTGCCAGCAGTCTTGTTACAGTCAACTATGGCTACACCTTC.

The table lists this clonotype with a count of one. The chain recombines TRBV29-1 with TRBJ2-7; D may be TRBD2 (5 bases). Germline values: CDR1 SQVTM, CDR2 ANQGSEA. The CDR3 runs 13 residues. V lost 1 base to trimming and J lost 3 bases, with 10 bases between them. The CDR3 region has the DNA TGCAGCGTTGAAGCGGGGAACCGCTACGAGCAGTACTTC. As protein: CSVEAGNRYEQYF.

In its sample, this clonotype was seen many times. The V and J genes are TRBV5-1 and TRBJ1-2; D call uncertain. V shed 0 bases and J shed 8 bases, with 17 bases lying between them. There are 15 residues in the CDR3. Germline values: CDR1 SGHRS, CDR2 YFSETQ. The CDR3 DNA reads TGCGCCAGCAGCTTGGCCAATCAGGCCCCTAAGGGCTACACCTTC. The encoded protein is CASSLANQAPKGYTF.

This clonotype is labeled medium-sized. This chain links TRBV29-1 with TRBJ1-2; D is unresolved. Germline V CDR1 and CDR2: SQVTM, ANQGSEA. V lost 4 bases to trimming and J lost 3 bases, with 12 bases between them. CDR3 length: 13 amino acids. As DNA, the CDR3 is TGCAGCGTTGGCGGTCCCTTTGACTATGGCTACACCTTC. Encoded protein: CSVGGPFDYGYTF.